This T cell receptor (beta chain) was found in a study of shared clonotypes between healthy human individuals. General observations from the study: Larger richness was generally estimated for naive than memory subsets.

Deep-level running was used for the assay. Assay: immunoSEQ multiplex PCR; the TCRdb copy retains only in-frame clones and omits some. The table records around 1.9 million clones, approximately 92% of them present only once. CD45RO-negative, CCR7-selected cells formed the naive CD8 fraction, which excluded terminally differentiated effector memory CD45RA+ cells. A note on this clone: The antigen is unknown.

There are 14 residues in the CDR3. Per germline, CDR1 MDHEN and CDR2 SYDVKM. Between the trimmed V and J ends, which lost 7 bases and 4 bases, there was a span of 16 bases. Material for sequencing was naive CD8+ T cells from PBMCs. The chain couples TRBV28 to TRBJ1-2; D is ambiguous. This clonotype was sampled from a man younger than 35 in good health. Some clones in this sample may be carry-over from other donors' samples. CDR3 loop: CASNQLVASYGYTF. DNA of the CDR3: TGTGCCAGCAATCAACTTGTGGCCTCCTATGGCTACACCTTC.